The clone carrying this T cell receptor beta chain was observed many times. TCRdb reanalysed the reads using MiXCR and keeps one entry per CDR3 protein. The table shows 200,000 or so distinct CDR3 sequences, with roughly 28% occurring only once. This specimen comes from a study of T cell repertoires in cytomegalovirus infection. On the study more broadly: Public signatures in TCR beta pointed to CMV infection and matching HLA type.

The TCR was taken from a human donor in good health (CMV status not recorded). Some clones in this sample may be carry-over from other donors' samples. The sequenced sample was PBMCs.

The CDR3 protein is CASNRGISYNEQFF. The CDR3, as DNA: TGTGCCAGTAATCGGGGGATTTCCTACAATGAGCAGTTCTTC. The chain joins TRBV19 to TRBJ2-1; a possible D gene is TRBD2 (6 bases). CDR1 and CDR2 (germline): LNHDA, SQIVND (reference sequence). The CDR3 has 14 amino acids. V was trimmed by 7 bases and J by 1 base, leaving 11 bases between them.